These T cell receptor beta chains were read from a single sample in a study of blood T cell repertoires in COVID-19. The assay was immunoSEQ multiplex PCR, and TCRdb's table has in-frame clones only and misses some. Of fewer than 25,000 clones in the sample, about nine tenths are singletons; the top ten hold around 2.9%. The specimen sequenced was peripheral blood. All receptors derive from an older man with acute or convalescent COVID-19. Each CDR3 is given with its conserved first and last residue. The order of the fields is D gene, J gene, V gene, clone size, CDR3 protein, CDR3 DNA. D genes are given only for firm matches. Size tells how often a clone was seen (once, few, many) or the class of an expanded clone, and some rows leave it out.

D gene: -; J gene: TRBJ2-1; V gene: TRBV11-2; clone size: -; CDR3 protein: CASSLIPGSSAFYNEQFF; CDR3 DNA: TGTGCCAGCAGCTTAATACCGGGGTCGAGCGCGTTCTACAATGAGCAGTTCTTC
D gene: -; J gene: TRBJ2-2; V gene: TRBV11-2; clone size: -; CDR3 protein: CASSLESTSPGELFF; CDR3 DNA: TGTGCCAGCAGCTTAGAGTCTACTAGCCCCGGGGAGCTGTTTTTT
D gene: -; J gene: TRBJ1-2; V gene: TRBV28; clone size: -; CDR3 protein: CASSYRFRTYGYTF; CDR3 DNA: TGTGCCAGCAGTTACCGCTTTAGAACCTATGGCTACACCTTC
D gene: TRBD2; J gene: TRBJ2-4; V gene: TRBV6-2/TRBV6-3; clone size: -; CDR3 protein: CASSYSGTGRAKNIQYF; CDR3 DNA: TGTGCCAGCAGTTACTCAGGCACCGGGAGGGCCAAAAACATTCAGTACTTC
D gene: -; J gene: TRBJ1-2; V gene: TRBV14; clone size: few; CDR3 protein: CASSQGLRYGYTF; CDR3 DNA: TGTGCCAGCAGCCAAGGACTCCGCTATGGCTACACCTTC
D gene: -; J gene: TRBJ1-2; V gene: TRBV15; clone size: -; CDR3 protein: CATSTGQNYGYTF; CDR3 DNA: TGTGCCACCAGCACCGGACAGAACTATGGCTACACCTTC
D gene: -; J gene: TRBJ2-7; V gene: TRBV27; clone size: -; CDR3 protein: CASSRIYASYEQYF; CDR3 DNA: TGTGCCAGCAGTCGTATTTATGCGTCCTACGAGCAGTACTTC
D gene: TRBD1; J gene: TRBJ1-1; V gene: TRBV5-1; clone size: -; CDR3 protein: CASSLGTGGSSDTEAFF; CDR3 DNA: TGCGCCAGCAGCCTCGGGACAGGGGGCTCAAGCGACACTGAAGCTTTCTTT
D gene: TRBD1; J gene: TRBJ1-6; V gene: TRBV5-1; clone size: few; CDR3 protein: CASSLVSGQSNSPLHF; CDR3 DNA: TGCGCCAGCAGCTTGGTGTCGGGACAGTCGAATTCACCCCTCCACTTT
D gene: -; J gene: TRBJ2-2; V gene: TRBV9; clone size: once; CDR3 protein: CASSEYRSDNTGELFF; CDR3 DNA: TGTGCCAGCAGCGAATACAGGAGTGACAACACCGGGGAGCTGTTTTTT
D gene: -; J gene: TRBJ2-1; V gene: TRBV11-3; clone size: -; CDR3 protein: CASSLDLGGKQFF; CDR3 DNA: TGTGCCAGCAGCTTAGATCTTGGCGGAAAGCAGTTCTTC
D gene: TRBD2; J gene: TRBJ2-7; V gene: TRBV5-4; clone size: -; CDR3 protein: CASSLAGGGRFHEQYF; CDR3 DNA: TGTGCCAGCAGCTTGGCAGGAGGCGGGAGGTTCCACGAGCAGTACTTC
D gene: -; J gene: TRBJ2-3; V gene: TRBV6-2/TRBV6-3; clone size: -; CDR3 protein: CASSPRDWAPREPDTQYF; CDR3 DNA: TGTGCCAGCAGTCCCAGGGATTGGGCCCCGCGGGAACCAGATACGCAGTATTTT
D gene: -; J gene: TRBJ1-4; V gene: TRBV9; clone size: -; CDR3 protein: CASSVDRGATNEKLFF; CDR3 DNA: TGTGCCAGCAGCGTAGACCGGGGGGCAACTAATGAAAAACTGTTTTTT
D gene: -; J gene: TRBJ2-1; V gene: TRBV7-2; clone size: -; CDR3 protein: CASSPGAAPGNEQFF; CDR3 DNA: TGTGCCAGCAGCCCTGGGGCGGCCCCAGGGAATGAGCAGTTCTTC
D gene: -; J gene: TRBJ1-5; V gene: TRBV15; clone size: -; CDR3 protein: CATSRFTGNQPQHF; CDR3 DNA: TGTGCCACCAGCAGATTTACAGGGAATCAGCCCCAGCATTTT